The 2 T cell receptor beta chains given below trace back to one sample, sequenced in a study of OX40 agonist ivuxolimab in advanced cancers. Assay: immunoSEQ multiplex PCR; the TCRdb copy retains only in-frame clones and omits some. This sample yields tens of thousands of clones, of which more than 75% are seen a single time; 8.2% belongs to the top ten. Material: CD4+ or CD8+ T cells sorted from blood, obtained in a trial of the OX40 agonist ivuxolimab. These receptors were taken from an adult with an advanced solid tumor such as melanoma, head and neck, liver or kidney cancer.

The chain employs TRBV29-1 and TRBJ2-7; 10 nucleotides agree with TRBD1. With V trimmed by 6 bases and J by 6 bases, 11 bases remained unmatched. The CDR3 contains 14 residues. The germline gives CDR1 SQVTM, CDR2 ANQGSEA. The CDR3 protein is CSVGRGTGEGEQYF. The CDR3, as DNA: TGCAGCGTGGGGCGGGGGACAGGGGAAGGCGAGCAGTACTTC.

The chain is built from TRBV5-1 and TRBJ2-1, with 7 bases aligning to TRBD2. CDR1 is SGHRS and CDR2 is YFSETQ in the germline V gene. The CDR3 loop spans 14 amino acids. The V segment lost 0 bases and the J segment 7 bases; nucleotides outside the gene matches: 4. Here the CDR3 reads CASSLDISGNEQFF. The DNA of the CDR3 is TGCGCCAGCAGCTTGGATATTAGCGGGAATGAGCAGTTCTTC. Combining the CDR3 with reference TRBV5-1 and TRBJ2-1 gives the whole variable domain KAGVTQTPRYLIKTRGQQVTLSCSPISGHRSVSWYQQTPGQGLQFLFEYFSETQRNKGNFPGRFSGRQFSNSRSEMNVSTLELGDSALYLCASSLDISGNEQFFGPGTRLTVL.